This T cell receptor beta chain emerged from a study of cytotoxic CD8 clonotypes in ibrutinib-treated CLL listed by TCRdb under 2021. Study-wide context: The cohort included more than 14 treatment-naive and under 13 relapsed/refractory patients; around 17 were IGHV unmutated. Response samples were taken after a median of roughly eleven months on treatment, ranging from roughly 6 to 36 months. Of the 90 or so participants in the trial, about two dozen had longitudinal samples available. On average, each sample had about 260,000 productive templates and more than 75,000 productive rearrangements. Responses were partial in around 25 patients and complete in 2; after median roughly 69 months follow-up, about 14 stayed in remission and 12 progressed. Every sample from remission and from progressive disease was obtained while the patients were still on ibrutinib. Cryopreserved peripheral blood mononuclear cells were collected at three points: before therapy, at response, and at either sustained remission or disease progression. Study-wide conclusions, independent of this receptor: Clonality rose at ibrutinib response, remained stable during sustained remission, and dropped back toward baseline at progression. Sampling times were not matched between sustained-remission and progressing patients, and lymph node repertoires were not studied. At baseline, clonality was higher than in age-matched healthy donors and showed a strong correlation with circulating CD8+ T-cell counts. Public clonotypes were rare and either shrank or stayed stable during treatment, and the rise in clonality at ibrutinib response reflected expansion of private clonotypes.

The sample's time point label, decoded: roughly 2 years on ibrutinib. For TCR beta library preparation, 1.5 to 2.5 micrograms of genomic DNA was extracted from cryopreserved PBMCs. High-throughput TCR beta sequencing was performed on longitudinal blood samples from CLL patients receiving ibrutinib monotherapy. The patients took part in an open-label, single-center phase 2 trial of ibrutinib monotherapy. About this clone: Its recognized antigen is unknown. No qualities accompany the bases; no much larger clone lies one base away.

For CDR1 and CDR2, the germline V gene lists SNHLY and FYNNEI. The germline V and J ends show losses of 7 bases and 5 bases respectively, and no gene match explains 12 bases of the junction. Taken from cysteine to phenylalanine, the CDR3 has 15 residues. Of all the DNA, just the CDR3 is kept, 45 bases in frame from base 1. A MiSeq instrument was used for deep resolution sequencing, which targeted depths ranging from 1 in 1 million up to 1 in 200,000 T cells, with coverage averaging 10x for each clonotype. TCR beta libraries were generated with the immunoSEQ hsTCRB Kit. The authors' analysis ran thus. The data were analyzed with ImmunoSEQ Analyzer and ImmunoSEQ Data Assistant, and V, D and J gene assignments followed IMGT definitions. Clonality, which ranges from 0 to 1, was calculated as one minus the normalized Shannon entropy of productive rearrangement frequencies. Only overrepresented clonotypes making up at least 0.05% of each patient's repertoire were included in the public clonotype analysis. About a dozen age-matched healthy donor repertoires from immuneACCESS served as clonality controls. As stored in TCRdb, this immuneACCESS dataset retains in-frame rearrangements with V and J assigned. A fraction of the clones does not appear; measured against another copy, unresolved V genes explain less than half of the discrepancy, and the remainder lacks a known reason. For V, J and clone size, that table is used; D and trimming come from the DNA. The sample records roughly 42,000 clones, 65% to 70% of which are singletons. Roughly 21% of the sample is taken by the ten largest.

The chain is made from TRBV2 and TRBJ2-3; 7 bases in the junction line up with TRBD2. The sample was PBMCs, taken after 24 months of ibrutinib treatment. The TCR comes from a human donor with chronic lymphocytic leukemia. The DNA sequence is TGTGCCAGCATCAAGGCGGGAGCCCCTGGAGATACGCAGTATTTT. It encodes CASIKAGAPGDTQYF.